A selection of T cell receptor beta chains follows, all from one sample in a study of T cell responses to AZD1222 COVID-19 vaccine. The assay was immunoSEQ multiplex PCR, and TCRdb's table has in-frame clones only and misses some. Here the sample spans under 170,000 clones, about 92% being singletons. The source was peripheral blood, collected 28 days after the second AZD1222 dose. These receptors were collected from an adult who received the AZD1222 COVID-19 vaccine. CDR3s include the opening cysteine and the closing phenylalanine or tryptophan. D genes are given only for firm matches. Part of the rows lack a size; the others show once, few, many or a class for expanded clones.

-	14	TRBV3-1/TRBV3-2	-	TRBJ1-2	TGTGCCAGCAGCCAAGTTGGAGCTAACTATGGCTACACCTTC	CASSQVGANYGYTF
-	13	TRBV28	-	TRBJ1-2	TGTGCCAGCAGCGCTCGCCCCTTCTATGGCTACACCTTC	CASSARPFYGYTF
-	16	TRBV5-1	-	TRBJ2-1	TGCGCCAGCAGCTTGGAGCAAAGGAGCTCCTACAATGAGCAGTTCTTC	CASSLEQRSSYNEQFF
-	14	TRBV9	-	TRBJ1-4	TGTGCCAGCAGCGTAGGGGGGAAACAGGAAAAACTGTTTTTT	CASSVGGKQEKLFF
-	13	TRBV9	-	TRBJ2-1	TGTGCCAGCAGCGCCTCAGGTTACAATGAGCAGTTCTTC	CASSASGYNEQFF
-	15	TRBV7-3	-	TRBJ1-2	TGTGCCAGCAGCGCCTCTCAGGGTGGATTGAATGGCTACACCTTC	CASSASQGGLNGYTF
TRBD2	15	TRBV5-1	-	TRBJ2-5	TGCGCCAGCAGCGCGGGACTAGCGGGGCAAGAGACCCAGTACTTC	CASSAGLAGQETQYF
-	12	TRBV5-6	-	TRBJ2-1	TGTGCCAGCAGCTTCTTCTACAGTGAGCAGTTCTTC	CASSFFYSEQFF
-	12	TRBV6-5	-	TRBJ2-7	TGTGCCAGCAGCGGGGCCGCCGACGAGCAGTACTTC	CASSGAADEQYF
TRBD2	12	TRBV19	-	TRBJ2-7	TGTGCCAGTATGGGGGGGTCAGGAGAGCAGTACTTC	CASMGGSGEQYF
-	13	TRBV30	-	TRBJ1-5	TGTGCCTGGAGTGTACTGCGGGGTCAGCCCCAGCATTTT	CAWSVLRGQPQHF
-	15	TRBV7-9	-	TRBJ1-3	TGTGCCAGCAGCTCGGTCGGGATCTCTGGAAACACCATATATTTT	CASSSVGISGNTIYF
TRBD1	15	TRBV29-1	-	TRBJ2-7	TGCAGCGTTGAAGTTGGCAAGGGACAGGGGAACGAGCAGTACTTC	CSVEVGKGQGNEQYF
TRBD1	15	TRBV5-6	-	TRBJ2-3	TGTGCCAGCAGCTTGGGGGGACAGGGGATAGATACGCAGTATTTT	CASSLGGQGIDTQYF
-	15	TRBV6-4	-	TRBJ2-3	TGTGCCAGCAGTGGTCAACCCTCTAGCACAGATACGCAGTATTTT	CASSGQPSSTDTQYF
TRBD1	12	TRBV5-1	-	TRBJ1-1	TGCGCCAGCGGTACAGGGGTCTCTGAAGCTTTCTTT	CASGTGVSEAFF
-	13	TRBV6-2/TRBV6-3	once	TRBJ2-1	TGTGCCAGCAGTCGATCCCTCGGGGATGAGCAGTTCTTC	CASSRSLGDEQFF
-	17	TRBV19	-	TRBJ1-3	TGTGCCAGTAGTCCGCGGTCCCAGGCCTTCTCTGGAAACACCATATATTTT	CASSPRSQAFSGNTIYF
-	15	TRBV20-1	-	TRBJ2-1	TGCAGTGCTAGTATTGGTGGCGGCCGTGGGAATGAGCAGTTCTTC	CSASIGGGRGNEQFF
TRBD1	14	TRBV10-3	-	TRBJ1-1	TGTGCCATCAAACCGGGACAGCGAAACACTGAAGCTTTCTTT	CAIKPGQRNTEAFF
-	14	TRBV9	-	TRBJ1-4	TGTGCCAGCAGCGTCACGGCAACTAATGAAAAACTGTTTTTT	CASSVTATNEKLFF
-	11	TRBV2	-	TRBJ2-5	TGTGCCAGCATCAGGGAAGAGACCCAGTACTTC	CASIREETQYF
-	13	TRBV10-3	-	TRBJ1-1	TGTGCCATCAGTGAGAAGATGAACACTGAAGCTTTCTTT	CAISEKMNTEAFF
-	13	TRBV3-1/TRBV3-2	-	TRBJ2-7	TGTGCCAGCAGCCGAGCGGGTAGCTACGAGCAGTACTTC	CASSRAGSYEQYF
-	15	TRBV11-2	-	TRBJ2-7	TGTGCCAGCAGCTCCGTCCCCTCCGGGACCTACGAGCAGTACTTC	CASSSVPSGTYEQYF
-	13	TRBV29-1	-	TRBJ1-6	TGCAGCGCCAGGACAGACCTTAATTCACCCCTCCACTTT	CSARTDLNSPLHF
-	15	TRBV19	-	TRBJ2-3	TGTGCCAGTAGTAAGATAGCGGTAGACACAGATACGCAGTATTTT	CASSKIAVDTDTQYF
TRBD2	16	TRBV29-1	-	TRBJ2-5	TGCAGCGTTGAAGGGGCGGGAGCGGGAAACCAAGAGACCCAGTACTTC	CSVEGAGAGNQETQYF
TRBD1	15	TRBV6-6	-	TRBJ1-6	TGTGCCAGCACCGGGGACAGGGGTGGTAATTCACCCCTCCACTTT	CASTGDRGGNSPLHF
-	11	TRBV12-3/TRBV12-4	-	TRBJ2-7	TGTGCCAGCAGTGGGCAGTACGAGCAGTACTTC	CASSGQYEQYF
-	14	TRBV5-1	-	TRBJ1-5	TGCGCCAGCAGCTTGTCCCCGAGCAATCAGCCCCAGCATTTT	CASSLSPSNQPQHF
TRBD2	18	TRBV7-3	-	TRBJ2-6	TGTGCCAGCAGCTCCGGGACTAGCGGGAGGGGTGGGGCCAACGTCCTGACTTTC	CASSSGTSGRGGANVLTF
-	14	TRBV19	-	TRBJ1-3	TGTGCCAGTAGTATGCAGATCTCTGGAAACACCATATATTTT	CASSMQISGNTIYF
-	14	TRBV6-2/TRBV6-3	few	TRBJ2-2	TGTGCCAGCAGTTACTCGACTAGCACCGGGGAGCTGTTTTTT	CASSYSTSTGELFF
-	14	TRBV13	-	TRBJ2-7	TGTGCCAGCAGCTTGGGGGGGACACCCTACGAGCAGTACTTC	CASSLGGTPYEQYF
-	15	TRBV5-5	-	TRBJ1-5	TGTGCCAGCAGCTCGTCAGGGGAGAGCAATCAGCCCCAGCATTTT	CASSSSGESNQPQHF
-	12	TRBV12-3/TRBV12-4	-	TRBJ1-1	TGTGCCAGCAGCCTAAGGACCGTTGGAGCTTTCTTT	CASSLRTVGAFF